This TCR beta chain was identified during a study of technical replicates of blood from a handful of donors. Sequencing used immunoSEQ multiplex PCR; TCRdb keeps in-frame clones, though not all of them. The table shows some 80,000 clones, with approximately 94% occurring only once. The V gene's germline CDR1 is GTSNPN and CDR2 SVGIG (reference sequence). J gave up 4 bases and V 0 bases, and 5 bases lay outside the gene matches. The CDR3 consists of 15 residues. The chain combines TRBV30 with TRBJ2-1, with TRBD2 identical over 8 bases. Material for sequencing was T cells isolated from PBMCs. This receptor was obtained from a human donor in good health. The CDR3 nucleotides are TGTGCCTGGAGTGTCGGGACTAGGATTTACAATGAGCAGTTCTTC. It yields the protein CAWSVGTRIYNEQFF.